A selection of T cell receptor beta chains follows, all from one sample in a study of CD8+CD57+ T cells in acquired aplastic anemia. TCRdb processed the reads anew with MiXCR; each CDR3 protein has one entry. Of some 290,000 distinct CDR3 sequences listed, 45% to 70% are singletons. Source material: sorted CD4+, CD8+, or CD8+CD57+ T cells (not recorded which) from PBMCs. Receptors originate from a human donor with severe aplastic anemia or a healthy control (not recorded which). CDR3s include the opening cysteine and the closing phenylalanine or tryptophan. The order of the fields is CDR3 length, J gene, V gene, clone size, D gene, CDR3 protein, CDR3 DNA. A D gene is named only where the DNA matches it firmly. Not all rows give a size; the values are once, few, many and, for expanded clones, a class.

length: 17; J: TRBJ2-3; V: TRBV10-2; size: many; D: TRBD2; CDR3: CASSVSGGPISTDTQYF; DNA: TGCGCCAGCAGCGTAAGCGGGGGACCTATTAGCACAGATACGCAGTATTTT
length: 15; J: TRBJ1-1; V: TRBV3-1; size: once; D: NA; CDR3: CASSQDWSVNTEAFF; DNA: TGTGCCAGCAGCCAAGATTGGAGCGTGAACACTGAAGCTTTCTTT
length: 13; J: TRBJ2-1; V: TRBV7-8; size: NA; D: NA; CDR3: CASSLARGNEQFF; DNA: TGTGCCAGCAGCTTAGCGCGGGGCAATGAGCAGTTCTTC
length: 14; J: TRBJ1-6; V: TRBV12-3/TRBV12-4; size: NA; D: TRBD1; CDR3: CASIRTGSYSPLHF; DNA: TGTGCCAGCATTAGGACAGGGTCGTATTCACCCCTCCACTTT
length: 15; J: TRBJ2-3; V: TRBV12-3/TRBV12-4; size: once; D: TRBD1; CDR3: CASTAWGQGRDTQYF; DNA: TGTGCCAGCACGGCTTGGGGACAGGGGCGAGATACGCAGTATTTT
length: 13; J: TRBJ1-1; V: TRBV19; size: NA; D: NA; CDR3: CASSPYGGSEAFF; DNA: TGTGCCAGTAGCCCTTACGGGGGCAGTGAAGCTTTCTTT
length: 13; J: TRBJ2-2; V: TRBV7-6; size: many; D: NA; CDR3: CAGSTAPTGELFF; DNA: TGTGCCGGATCGACAGCACCCACCGGGGAGCTGTTTTTT
length: 16; J: TRBJ2-5; V: TRBV11-3; size: many; D: TRBD2; CDR3: CASSLRGGPPPETQYF; DNA: TGTGCCAGCAGCCTGAGGGGAGGGCCCCCACCGGAGACCCAGTACTTC
length: 16; J: TRBJ2-2; V: TRBV4-2; size: many; D: NA; CDR3: CASSQDWRTIGGELFF; DNA: TGTGCCAGCAGCCAAGACTGGCGGACCATCGGCGGGGAGCTGTTTTTT
length: 14; J: TRBJ1-4; V: TRBV29-1; size: NA; D: NA; CDR3: CSVVSPGVPKGLFF; DNA: TGCAGCGTTGTATCTCCTGGGGTCCCAAAGGGACTGTTTTTT
length: 14; J: TRBJ1-2; V: TRBV6-5; size: many; D: TRBD1; CDR3: CASRGGQGFYGYTF; DNA: TGTGCCAGCAGAGGGGGACAGGGATTCTATGGCTACACCTTC
length: 15; J: TRBJ2-5; V: TRBV5-1; size: NA; D: NA; CDR3: CASSLAAGVGETQYF; DNA: TGCGCCAGCAGCTTGGCGGCTGGGGTGGGAGAGACCCAGTACTTC
length: 14; J: TRBJ2-1; V: TRBV7-7; size: few; D: NA; CDR3: CASSLDVTTNEQFF; DNA: TGTGCTAGCAGCTTAGACGTGACGACCAATGAGCAGTTCTTC
length: 12; J: TRBJ2-7; V: TRBV10-3; size: NA; D: TRBD1; CDR3: CAITRDRGEQYF; DNA: TGTGCCATCACCCGGGACAGGGGCGAGCAGTACTTC
length: 13; J: TRBJ1-1; V: TRBV10-3; size: NA; D: NA; CDR3: CAISEKTNTEAFF; DNA: TGTGCCATCAGTGAGAAAACGAACACTGAAGCTTTCTTT
length: 14; J: TRBJ2-7; V: TRBV29-1; size: NA; D: TRBD2; CDR3: CSVTGLAGAYEQYF; DNA: TGCAGCGTAACAGGACTAGCGGGAGCGTACGAGCAGTACTTC